The sequence of this TCR beta chain was determined in a study of CD8 T cells in ankylosing spondylitis. Each CDR3 protein is one row after TCRdb ran MiXCR on the 5' RACE reads. The sample has some 87,000 distinct CDR3 sequences; around 27% are singletons. This clonotype was recorded a few times. CDR1 and CDR2 from the germline V gene are SQVTM and ANQGSEA. CDR3 size: 13 residues. V dropped 4 bases and J dropped 0 bases, with 8 bases sitting between them. This clonotype was obtained from a male donor with ankylosing spondylitis or in good health (not recorded which). V gene TRBV29-1 combines with J gene TRBJ2-3; no reliable D call. The sequenced sample consisted of blood, either unsorted or a sorted T cell fraction (not recorded which). The CDR3 DNA follows: TGCAGCGTTGTAAGCCTTAGCACAGATACGCAGTATTTT. It is translated as CSVVSLSTDTQYF.